The sequence of this T cell receptor beta chain was determined in a study of OX40 agonist ivuxolimab in advanced cancers. Study details: Given to patients was ivuxolimab, an agonistic anti-OX40 (CD134) antibody.

The length of the CDR3 is 14 residues. Per germline, CDR1 SGHVS and CDR2 FNYEAQ. Trimming cost V 4 bases and J 1 base, with 11 bases left between them. Repertoires were generated with immunoSEQ multiplex PCR, while TCRdb's copy carries only in-frame clones and drops some. Altogether more than 75,000 clones are present, about 85% being singletons, with the ten largest covering 0.99%. The V call is TRBV7-6, the J call TRBJ2-7, with D unclear. The clonotype was recovered from an adult with an advanced solid tumor such as melanoma, head and neck, liver or kidney cancer. Source: CD4+ or CD8+ T cells sorted from blood, taken in a trial of the OX40 agonist ivuxolimab. The CDR3: CASSSVASSYEQYF. CDR3 sequence (DNA): TGTGCCAGCAGCTCTGTGGCTAGTTCCTACGAGCAGTACTTC.